The clone carrying this TCR beta chain was picked up one time. Its antigen is currently unknown. This sample is drawn from a study of neoadjuvant anti-PD-1 for oral cavity cancer. At the level of the study: Before surgery, most patients got three to four biweekly 3 mg/kg nivolumab doses. Non-progressing patients received a fourth nivolumab dose near day 43, then surgery on days 50-56. Study-level points and caveats: Non-responders to neoadjuvant nivolumab had significantly more clonal PBMC T cells than responders. Each response group had just a few patients in TCR analyses.

Time point denoted: after neoadjuvant nivolumab, at surgical resection. Profiling relied on immunoSEQ multiplex PCR, and the TCRdb table lists in-frame clones only, not all of them. The repertoire holds fewer than 90,000 clones, with more than 75% as singletons. The sample here was PBMCs, taken after nivolumab (anti-PD-1) treatment. This sequence was found in a person aged 40 to 85 with oral cavity squamous cell carcinoma.

CDR3 nucleotides: TGTGCCAGCAGCTACCCGGGGGAAAGATATGGCTACACCTTC. Protein sequence: CASSYPGERYGYTF. V usage is TRBV9 and J usage is TRBJ1-2; D may be TRBD1 (5 bases). This CDR3 has 14 residues. V lost 4 bases to trimming and J lost 5 bases, with 15 bases between them. Germline values: CDR1 SGDLS, CDR2 YYNGEE.